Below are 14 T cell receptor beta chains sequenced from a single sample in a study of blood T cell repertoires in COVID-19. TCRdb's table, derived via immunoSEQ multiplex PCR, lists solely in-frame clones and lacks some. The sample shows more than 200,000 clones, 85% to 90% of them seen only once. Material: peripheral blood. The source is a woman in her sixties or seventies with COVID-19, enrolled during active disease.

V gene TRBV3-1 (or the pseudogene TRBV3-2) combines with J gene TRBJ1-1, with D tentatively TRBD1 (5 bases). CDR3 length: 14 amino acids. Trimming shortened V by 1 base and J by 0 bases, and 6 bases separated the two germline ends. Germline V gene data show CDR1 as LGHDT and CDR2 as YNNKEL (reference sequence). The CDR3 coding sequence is TGTGCCAGCAGCCAAGCAGGGATGAACACTGAAGCTTTCTTT. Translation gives CASSQAGMNTEAFF.

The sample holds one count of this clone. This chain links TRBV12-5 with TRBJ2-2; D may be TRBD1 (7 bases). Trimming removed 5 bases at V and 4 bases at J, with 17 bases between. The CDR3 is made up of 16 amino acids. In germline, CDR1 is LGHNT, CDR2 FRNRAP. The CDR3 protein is CASGGPGGLPTGELFF. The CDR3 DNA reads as TGTGCTAGTGGTGGCCCAGGGGGGTTACCCACCGGGGAGCTGTTTTTT.

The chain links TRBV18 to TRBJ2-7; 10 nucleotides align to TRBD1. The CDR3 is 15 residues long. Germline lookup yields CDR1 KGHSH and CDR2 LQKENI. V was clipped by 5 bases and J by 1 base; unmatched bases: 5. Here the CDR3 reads CASSSGTGESYEQYF. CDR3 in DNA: TGTGCCAGCTCATCGGGGACAGGGGAATCCTACGAGCAGTACTTC.

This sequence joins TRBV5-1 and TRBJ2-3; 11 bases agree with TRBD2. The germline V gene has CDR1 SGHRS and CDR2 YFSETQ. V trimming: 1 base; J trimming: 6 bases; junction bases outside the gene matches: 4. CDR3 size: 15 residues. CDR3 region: CASSLLTSGSDTQYF. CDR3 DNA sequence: TGCGCCAGCAGCTTGTTAACTAGCGGGAGTGATACGCAGTATTTT.

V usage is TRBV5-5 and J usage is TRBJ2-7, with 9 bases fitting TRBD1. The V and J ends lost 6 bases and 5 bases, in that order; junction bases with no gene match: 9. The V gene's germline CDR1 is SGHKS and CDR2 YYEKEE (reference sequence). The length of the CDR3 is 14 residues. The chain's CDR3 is CASMLQGARNEQYF. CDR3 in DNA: TGTGCCAGCATGCTACAGGGGGCTCGGAACGAGCAGTACTTC.

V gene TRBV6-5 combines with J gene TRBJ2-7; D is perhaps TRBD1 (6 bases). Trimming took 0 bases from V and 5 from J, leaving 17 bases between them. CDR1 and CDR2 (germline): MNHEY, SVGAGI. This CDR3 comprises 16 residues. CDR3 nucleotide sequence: TGTGCCAGCAGTTACTCTTTACAGGGTCTTTTCGACGAGCAGTACTTC. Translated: CASSYSLQGLFDEQYF.

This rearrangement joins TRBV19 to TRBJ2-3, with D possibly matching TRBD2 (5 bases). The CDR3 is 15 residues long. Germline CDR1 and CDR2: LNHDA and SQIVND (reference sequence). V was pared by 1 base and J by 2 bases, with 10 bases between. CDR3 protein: CASSIANGVTDTQYF. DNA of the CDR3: TGTGCCAGTAGTATAGCAAACGGGGTCACAGATACGCAGTATTTT.

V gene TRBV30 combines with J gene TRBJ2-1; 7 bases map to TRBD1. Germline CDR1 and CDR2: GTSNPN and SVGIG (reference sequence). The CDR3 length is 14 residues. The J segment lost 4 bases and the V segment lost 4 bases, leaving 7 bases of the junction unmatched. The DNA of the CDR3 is TGTGCCTGGAACCCGGGACAGCTATACAATGAGCAGTTCTTC. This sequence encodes CAWNPGQLYNEQFF.

CDR3 residues: CASSEGQGNTGELFF. The CDR3 DNA reads as TGTGCCAGCAGTGAGGGACAGGGCAACACCGGGGAGCTGTTTTTT. J is TRBJ2-2 and V is TRBV6-4; 9 bases match TRBD1. The CDR3 has 15 amino acids. CDR1 and CDR2 (germline): MRHNA, SNTAGT. With V trimmed by 3 bases and J by 2 bases, 1 base remained unmatched.

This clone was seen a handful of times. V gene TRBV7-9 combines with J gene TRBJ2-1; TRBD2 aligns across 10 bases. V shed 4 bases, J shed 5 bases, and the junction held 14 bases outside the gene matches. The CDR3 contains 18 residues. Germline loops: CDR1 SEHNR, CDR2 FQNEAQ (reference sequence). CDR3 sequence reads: CASSSPGLLAGAHNEQFF. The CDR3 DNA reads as TGTGCCAGCAGCTCTCCGGGTCTTCTAGCGGGAGCACACAATGAGCAGTTCTTC.

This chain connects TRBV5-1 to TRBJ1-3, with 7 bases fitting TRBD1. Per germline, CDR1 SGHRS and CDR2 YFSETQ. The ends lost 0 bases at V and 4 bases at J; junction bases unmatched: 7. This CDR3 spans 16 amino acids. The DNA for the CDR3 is TGCGCCAGCAGCTTGGAGGGACAGAGATTCGGAAACACCATATATTTT. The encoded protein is CASSLEGQRFGNTIYF.

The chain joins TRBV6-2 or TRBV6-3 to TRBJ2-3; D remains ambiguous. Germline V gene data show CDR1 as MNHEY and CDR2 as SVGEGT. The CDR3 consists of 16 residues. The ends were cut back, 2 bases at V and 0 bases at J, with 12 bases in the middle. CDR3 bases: TGTGCCAGCAGTTACCTTGCGGCCTCTAGCACAGATACGCAGTATTTT. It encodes CASSYLAASSTDTQYF.

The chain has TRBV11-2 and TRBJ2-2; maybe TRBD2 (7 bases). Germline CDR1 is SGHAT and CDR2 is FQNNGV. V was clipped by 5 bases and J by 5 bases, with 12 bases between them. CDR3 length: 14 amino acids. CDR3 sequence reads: CASSGLGGTGELFF. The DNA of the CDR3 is TGTGCCAGCAGCGGACTAGGGGGGACCGGGGAGCTGTTTTTT.

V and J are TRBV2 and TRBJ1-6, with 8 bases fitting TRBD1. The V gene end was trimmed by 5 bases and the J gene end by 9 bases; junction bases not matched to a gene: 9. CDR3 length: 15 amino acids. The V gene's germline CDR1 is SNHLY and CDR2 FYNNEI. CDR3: CASSMRTGQASPLHF. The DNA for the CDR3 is TGTGCCAGCAGTATGCGGACAGGGCAGGCTTCACCCCTCCACTTT.